This TCR beta chain was found in a study of T cells in Graves' hyperthyroidism and ophthalmopathy. Background on the study: Peripheral blood was collected at initial diagnosis, before any treatment. General study findings and limits: Onset of ophthalmopathy came a median roughly 6.9 months after the model predicted it.

V was shortened by 10 bases and J by 8 bases, with 14 bases between the two germline ends. Germline V lookup: CDR1 MNHNS, CDR2 SASEGT. The CDR3 loop spans 11 amino acids. RNA transcripts yielded amplified TCR beta CDR3 regions. During a first-round RT-PCR of the TCR CDR3, the HTBI primer set was used. TCRdb itself ran the multiplex PCR reads through MiXCR, one entry per CDR3 protein. The data contain around 700,000 distinct CDR3 sequences, roughly a sixth of them singletons. This clonotype was observed at least ten times. Antigen: not known. Patients were aged 18 to 65, had disease duration under 2 months, and had newly diagnosed hyperthyroidism. This sample holds PBMCs from less than 13 ml fresh peripheral blood.

The sequencing input was blood. The sequence derives from a woman aged 45-65 years with Graves' hyperthyroidism that later progressed to Graves' ophthalmopathy. The rearrangement joins TRBV6-1 to TRBJ1-2, with D possibly being TRBD1 (5 bases). This CDR3 reads CATTWGGGYTF. The CDR3 nucleotides read TGTGCCACCACATGGGGGGGAGGCTACACCTTC.